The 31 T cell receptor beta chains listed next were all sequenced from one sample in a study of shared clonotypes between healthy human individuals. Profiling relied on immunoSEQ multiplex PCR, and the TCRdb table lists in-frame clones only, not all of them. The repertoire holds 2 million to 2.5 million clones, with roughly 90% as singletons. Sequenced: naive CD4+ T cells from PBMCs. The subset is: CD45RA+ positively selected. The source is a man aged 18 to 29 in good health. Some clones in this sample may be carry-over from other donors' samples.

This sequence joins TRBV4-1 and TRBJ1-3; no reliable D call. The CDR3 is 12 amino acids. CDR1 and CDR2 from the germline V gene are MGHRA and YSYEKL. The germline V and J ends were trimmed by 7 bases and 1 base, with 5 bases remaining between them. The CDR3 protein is CASTNSGNTIYF. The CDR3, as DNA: TGCGCCAGCACAAATTCTGGAAACACCATATATTTT.

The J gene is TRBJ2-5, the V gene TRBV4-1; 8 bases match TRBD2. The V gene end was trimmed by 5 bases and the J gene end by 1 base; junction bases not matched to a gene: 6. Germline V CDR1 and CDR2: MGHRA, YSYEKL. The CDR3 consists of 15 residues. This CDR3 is CASSARAGAQETQYF. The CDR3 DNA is TGCGCCAGCAGCGCACGAGCGGGAGCCCAAGAGACCCAGTACTTC.

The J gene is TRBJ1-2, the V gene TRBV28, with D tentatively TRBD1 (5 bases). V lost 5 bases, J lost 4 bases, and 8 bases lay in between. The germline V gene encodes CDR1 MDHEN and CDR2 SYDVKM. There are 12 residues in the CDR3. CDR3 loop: CASSGASYGYTF. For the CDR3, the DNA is TGTGCCAGCAGTGGGGCCTCCTATGGCTACACCTTC.

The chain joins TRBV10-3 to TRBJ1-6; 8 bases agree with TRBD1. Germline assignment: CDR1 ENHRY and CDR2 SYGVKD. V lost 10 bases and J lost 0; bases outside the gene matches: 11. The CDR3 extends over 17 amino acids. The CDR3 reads CATGGTGRSSYNSPLHF. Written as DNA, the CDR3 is TGTGCCACCGGGGGGACAGGCAGGAGCTCCTATAATTCACCCCTCCACTTT.

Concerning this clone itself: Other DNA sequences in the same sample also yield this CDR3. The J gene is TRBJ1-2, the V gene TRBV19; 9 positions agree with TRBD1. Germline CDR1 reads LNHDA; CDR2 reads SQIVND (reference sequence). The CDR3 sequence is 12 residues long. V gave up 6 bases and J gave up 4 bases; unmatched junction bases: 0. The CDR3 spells CASRGQGYGYTF. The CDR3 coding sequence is TGTGCCAGTAGGGGACAGGGCTATGGCTACACCTTC.

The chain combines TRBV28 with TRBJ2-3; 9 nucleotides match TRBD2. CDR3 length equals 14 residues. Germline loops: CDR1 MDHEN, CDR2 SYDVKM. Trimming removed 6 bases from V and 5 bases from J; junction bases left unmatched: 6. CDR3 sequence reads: CASRIAGVGDTQYF. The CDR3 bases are TGTGCCAGCAGAATAGCGGGAGTAGGAGATACGCAGTATTTT.

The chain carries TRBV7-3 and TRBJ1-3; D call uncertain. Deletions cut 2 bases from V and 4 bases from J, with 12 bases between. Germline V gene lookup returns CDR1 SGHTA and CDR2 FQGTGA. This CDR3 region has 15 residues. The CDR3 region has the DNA TGTGCCAGCAGCTTACCCAGTCTAGGCGGAAACACCATATATTTT. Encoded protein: CASSLPSLGGNTIYF.

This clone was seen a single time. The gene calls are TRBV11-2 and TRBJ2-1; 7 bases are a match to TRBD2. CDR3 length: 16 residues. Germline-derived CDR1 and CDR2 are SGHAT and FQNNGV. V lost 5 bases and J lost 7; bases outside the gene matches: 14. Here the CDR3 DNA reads TGTGCCAGCAGCCCCCCCCGGACTAGTCGGGGGAATGAGCAGTTCTTC. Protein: CASSPPRTSRGNEQFF.

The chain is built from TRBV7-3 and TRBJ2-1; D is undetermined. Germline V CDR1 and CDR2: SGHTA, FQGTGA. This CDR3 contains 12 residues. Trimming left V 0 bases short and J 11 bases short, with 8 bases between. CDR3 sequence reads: CASSLTSSQQFF. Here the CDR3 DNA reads TGTGCCAGCAGCTTAACCTCGTCTCAGCAGTTCTTC. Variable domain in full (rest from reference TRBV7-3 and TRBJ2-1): GAGVSQTPSNKVTEKGKYVELRCDPISGHTALYWYRQSLGQGPEFLIYFQGTGAADDSGLPNDRFFAVRPEGSVSTLKIQRTERGDSAVYLCASSLTSSQQFFGPGTRLTVL.

The CDR3 nucleotides are TGTGCCTGGAGTGGTTCGGTCAGCACAGATACGCAGTATTTT. Amino acid sequence: CAWSGSVSTDTQYF. V is TRBV30 and J is TRBJ2-3; D remains unclear. Germline V CDR1 and CDR2: GTSNPN, SVGIG (reference sequence). CDR3 length equals 14 residues. V lost 1 base to trimming and J lost 0 bases, with 8 bases between them.

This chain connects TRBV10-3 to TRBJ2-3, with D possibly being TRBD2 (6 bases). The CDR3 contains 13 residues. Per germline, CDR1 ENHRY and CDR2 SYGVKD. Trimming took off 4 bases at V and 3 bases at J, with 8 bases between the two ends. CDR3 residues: CAISGGGTDTQYF. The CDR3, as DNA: TGTGCCATCAGTGGTGGGGGGACAGATACGCAGTATTTT.

The CDR3 sequence: CAWSVAGAPTDTQYF. The CDR3 nucleotides are TGTGCCTGGAGTGTAGCGGGGGCCCCCACAGATACGCAGTATTTT. The chain uses TRBV30 and TRBJ2-3; TRBD2 agrees at 8 bases. The CDR3 runs to 15 residues. Trimming at V came to 0 bases and at J to 2 bases, leaving 4 bases not matched to a gene. The germline V gene encodes CDR1 GTSNPN and CDR2 SVGIG (reference sequence).

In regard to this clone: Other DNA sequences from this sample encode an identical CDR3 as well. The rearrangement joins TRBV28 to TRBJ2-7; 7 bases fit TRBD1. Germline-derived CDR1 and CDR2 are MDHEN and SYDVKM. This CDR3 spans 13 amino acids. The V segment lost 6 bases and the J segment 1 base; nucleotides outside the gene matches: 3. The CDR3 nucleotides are TGTGCCAGCAGCGACAGGGATTCCTACGAGCAGTACTTC. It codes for CASSDRDSYEQYF. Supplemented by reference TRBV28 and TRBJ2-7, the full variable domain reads DVKVTQSSRYLVKRTGEKVFLECVQDMDHENMFWYRQDPGLGLRLIYFSYDVKMKEKGDIPEGYSVSREKKERFSLILESASTNQTSMYLCASSDRDSYEQYFGPGTRLTVT.

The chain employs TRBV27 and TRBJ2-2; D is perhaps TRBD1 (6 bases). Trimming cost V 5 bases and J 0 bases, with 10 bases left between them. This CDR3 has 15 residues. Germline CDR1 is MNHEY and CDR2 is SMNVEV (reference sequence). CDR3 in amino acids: CASSRTVTNTGELFF. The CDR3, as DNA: TGTGCCAGCAGTCGGACAGTGACGAACACCGGGGAGCTGTTTTTT.

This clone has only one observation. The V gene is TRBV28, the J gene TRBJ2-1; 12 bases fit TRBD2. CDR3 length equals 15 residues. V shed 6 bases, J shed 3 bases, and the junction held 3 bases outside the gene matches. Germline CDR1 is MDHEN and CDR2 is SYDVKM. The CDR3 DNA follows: TGTGCCAGCAGCCGACTAGCGGGAGTCTACAATGAGCAGTTCTTC. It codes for CASSRLAGVYNEQFF.

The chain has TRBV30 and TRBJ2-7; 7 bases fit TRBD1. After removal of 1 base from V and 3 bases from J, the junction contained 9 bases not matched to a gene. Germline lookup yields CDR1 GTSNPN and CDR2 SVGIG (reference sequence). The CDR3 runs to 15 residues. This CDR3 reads CAWSGGTVRYYEQYF. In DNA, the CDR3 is TGTGCCTGGAGTGGTGGGACAGTGAGATACTACGAGCAGTACTTC.

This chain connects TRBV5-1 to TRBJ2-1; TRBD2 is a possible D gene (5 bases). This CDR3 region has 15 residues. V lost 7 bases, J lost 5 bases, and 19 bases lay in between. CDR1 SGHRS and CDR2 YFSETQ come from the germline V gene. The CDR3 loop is CASGGRGRVHNEQFF. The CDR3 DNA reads TGCGCCAGCGGAGGACGGGGTAGGGTACACAATGAGCAGTTCTTC. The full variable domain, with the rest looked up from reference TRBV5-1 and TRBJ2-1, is KAGVTQTPRYLIKTRGQQVTLSCSPISGHRSVSWYQQTPGQGLQFLFEYFSETQRNKGNFPGRFSGRQFSNSRSEMNVSTLELGDSALYLCASGGRGRVHNEQFFGPGTRLTVL.

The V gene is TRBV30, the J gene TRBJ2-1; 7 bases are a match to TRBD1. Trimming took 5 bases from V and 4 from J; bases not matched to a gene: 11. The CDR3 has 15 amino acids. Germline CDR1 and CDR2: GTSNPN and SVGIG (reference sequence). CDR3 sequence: CAWEPGQHFYNEQFF. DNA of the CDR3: TGTGCCTGGGAACCGGGACAGCACTTTTACAATGAGCAGTTCTTC.

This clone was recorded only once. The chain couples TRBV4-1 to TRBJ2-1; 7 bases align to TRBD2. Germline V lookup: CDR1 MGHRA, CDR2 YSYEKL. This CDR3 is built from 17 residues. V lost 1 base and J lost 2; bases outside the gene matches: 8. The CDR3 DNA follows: TGCGCCAGCAGCCAAGCTAAGGGCGGGGGTGCCTACAATGAGCAGTTCTTC. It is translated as CASSQAKGGGAYNEQFF.

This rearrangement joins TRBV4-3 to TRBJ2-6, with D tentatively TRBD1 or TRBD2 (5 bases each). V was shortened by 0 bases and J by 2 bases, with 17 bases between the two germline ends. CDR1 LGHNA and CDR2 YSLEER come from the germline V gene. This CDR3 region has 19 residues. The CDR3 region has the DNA TGCGCCAGCAGCCAAGATCTTGTATTGAGGGGCACTGGGGCCAACGTCCTGACTTTC. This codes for CASSQDLVLRGTGANVLTF.

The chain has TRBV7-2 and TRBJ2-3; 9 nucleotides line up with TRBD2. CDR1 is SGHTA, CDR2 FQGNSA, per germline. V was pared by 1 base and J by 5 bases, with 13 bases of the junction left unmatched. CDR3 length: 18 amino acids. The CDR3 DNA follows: TGTGCCAGCAGCTTAGTGCGGGCTAGCGGGATTTGGCGAGATACGCAGTATTTT. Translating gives CASSLVRASGIWRDTQYF.

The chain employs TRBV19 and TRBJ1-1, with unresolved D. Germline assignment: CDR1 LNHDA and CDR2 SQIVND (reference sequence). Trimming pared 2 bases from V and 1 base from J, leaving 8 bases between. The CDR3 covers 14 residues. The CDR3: CASSILGPNTEAFF. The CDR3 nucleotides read TGTGCCAGTAGTATACTAGGCCCGAACACTGAAGCTTTCTTT. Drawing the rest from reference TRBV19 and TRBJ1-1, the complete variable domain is DGGITQSPKYLFRKEGQNVTLSCEQNLNHDAMYWYRQDPGQGLRLIYYSQIVNDFQKGDIAEGYSVSREKKESFPLTVTSAQKNPTAFYLCASSILGPNTEAFFGQGTRLTVV.

The CDR3, as DNA: TGTGCCTGGAGTGTTGGGGGGGCCGGAGATACGCAGTATTTT. Translation: CAWSVGGAGDTQYF. The rearrangement links TRBV30 to TRBJ2-3; D is perhaps TRBD2 (7 bases). V gave up 0 bases and J gave up 5 bases, with 12 bases separating them. Germline V gives CDR1 GTSNPN, CDR2 SVGIG (reference sequence). The length of the CDR3 is 14 residues.

The CDR3 spells CASDRTGMRDEQFF. The CDR3 DNA sequence: TGCGCCAGCGATAGGACAGGGATGCGGGATGAGCAGTTCTTC. The chain carries TRBV5-1 and TRBJ2-1, with 8 bases that match TRBD1. This CDR3 region has 14 residues. V was clipped by 7 bases and J by 8 bases; unmatched bases: 11. Looked up from germline, CDR1 is SGHRS and CDR2 is YFSETQ.

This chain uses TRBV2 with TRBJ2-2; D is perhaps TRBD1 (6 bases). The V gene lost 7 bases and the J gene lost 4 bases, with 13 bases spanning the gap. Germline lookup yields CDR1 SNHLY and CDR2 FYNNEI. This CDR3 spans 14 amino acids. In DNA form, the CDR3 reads TGTGCCAGCAAGGGGGAGCGGCCCACCGGGGAGCTGTTTTTT. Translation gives CASKGERPTGELFF.

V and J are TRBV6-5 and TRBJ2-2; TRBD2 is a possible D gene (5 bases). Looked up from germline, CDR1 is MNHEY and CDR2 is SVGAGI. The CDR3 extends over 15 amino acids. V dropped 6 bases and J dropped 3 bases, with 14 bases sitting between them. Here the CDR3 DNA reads TGTGCCAGCAGCCCTCGGAGGTCGTACACCGGGGAGCTGTTTTTT. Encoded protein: CASSPRRSYTGELFF.

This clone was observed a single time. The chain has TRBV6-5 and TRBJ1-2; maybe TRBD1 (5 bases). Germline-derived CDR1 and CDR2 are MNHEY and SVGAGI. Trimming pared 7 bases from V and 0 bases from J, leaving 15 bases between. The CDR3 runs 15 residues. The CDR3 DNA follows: TGTGCCAGCACCAAACTCGGGACGTCTAACTATGGCTACACCTTC. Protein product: CASTKLGTSNYGYTF.

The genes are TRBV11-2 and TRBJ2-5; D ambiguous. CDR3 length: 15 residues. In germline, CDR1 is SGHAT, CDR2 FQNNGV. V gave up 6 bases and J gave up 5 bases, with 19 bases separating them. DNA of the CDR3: TGTGCCAGCAGGGTTTCGGGCTCCGACCGGGAGACCCAGTACTTC. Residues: CASRVSGSDRETQYF. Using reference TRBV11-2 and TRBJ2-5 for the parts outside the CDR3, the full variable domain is EAGVAQSPRYKIIEKRQSVAFWCNPISGHATLYWYQQILGQGPKLLIQFQNNGVVDDSQLPKDRFSAERLKGVDSTLKIQPAKLEDSAVYLCASRVSGSDRETQYFGPGTRLLVL.

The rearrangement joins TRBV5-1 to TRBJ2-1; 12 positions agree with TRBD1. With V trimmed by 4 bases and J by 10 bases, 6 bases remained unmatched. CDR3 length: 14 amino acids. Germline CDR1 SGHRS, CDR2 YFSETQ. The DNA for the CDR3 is TGCGCCAGCAGCATGGGACAGGGGGCTGGGGAGCAGTTCTTC. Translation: CASSMGQGAGEQFF.

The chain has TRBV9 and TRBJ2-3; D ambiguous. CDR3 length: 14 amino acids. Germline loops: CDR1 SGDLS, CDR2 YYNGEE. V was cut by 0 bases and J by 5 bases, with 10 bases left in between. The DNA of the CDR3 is TGTGCCAGCAGCGTAGAGGGCTGGGGAGATACGCAGTATTTT. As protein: CASSVEGWGDTQYF.

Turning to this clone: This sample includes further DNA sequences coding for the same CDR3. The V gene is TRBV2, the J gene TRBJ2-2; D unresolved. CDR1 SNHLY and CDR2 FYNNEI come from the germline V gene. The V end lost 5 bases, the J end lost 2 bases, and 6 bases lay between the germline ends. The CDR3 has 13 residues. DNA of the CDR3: TGTGCCAGCAGTAGGGAAAACACCGGGGAGCTGTTTTTT. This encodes CASSRENTGELFF.